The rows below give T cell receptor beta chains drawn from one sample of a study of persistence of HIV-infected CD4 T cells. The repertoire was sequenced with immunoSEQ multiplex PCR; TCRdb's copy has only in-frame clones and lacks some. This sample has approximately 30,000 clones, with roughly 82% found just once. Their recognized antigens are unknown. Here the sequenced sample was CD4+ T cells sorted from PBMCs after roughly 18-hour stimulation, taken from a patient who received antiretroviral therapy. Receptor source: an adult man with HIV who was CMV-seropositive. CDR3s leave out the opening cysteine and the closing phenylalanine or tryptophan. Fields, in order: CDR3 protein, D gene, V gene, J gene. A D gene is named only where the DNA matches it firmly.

CDR3aa: AIRDATGGETQY
d_gene: TRBD1
v_gene: TRBV10-3
j_gene: TRBJ2-5

CDR3aa: ASSVEDDFYQPQH
d_gene: -
v_gene: TRBV9
j_gene: TRBJ1-5

CDR3aa: ASRLTGVGNTIY
d_gene: TRBD1
v_gene: TRBV28
j_gene: TRBJ1-3

CDR3aa: ASSIRTSGEYTDTQY
d_gene: TRBD2
v_gene: TRBV19
j_gene: TRBJ2-3

CDR3aa: ASSEVARQGAGYT
d_gene: TRBD1
v_gene: TRBV6-4
j_gene: TRBJ1-2

CDR3aa: ASSLGVKGQPQH
d_gene: -
v_gene: TRBV2
j_gene: TRBJ1-5

CDR3aa: ATQTGGGYGYT
d_gene: TRBD1
v_gene: TRBV6-5
j_gene: TRBJ1-2

CDR3aa: ASSLSRDADTQY
d_gene: -
v_gene: TRBV5-1
j_gene: TRBJ2-3

CDR3aa: ASSPDRTSSYEQY
d_gene: -
v_gene: TRBV14
j_gene: TRBJ2-7

CDR3aa: ASSQVGAQETQY
d_gene: -
v_gene: TRBV14
j_gene: TRBJ2-5

CDR3aa: ASSFPKGGELF
d_gene: -
v_gene: TRBV28
j_gene: TRBJ2-2

CDR3aa: ASHLSTGVKNEKLF
d_gene: TRBD1
v_gene: TRBV19
j_gene: TRBJ1-4

CDR3aa: SAMTLSQPETQY
d_gene: -
v_gene: TRBV29-1
j_gene: TRBJ2-5

CDR3aa: ASKEGGTREEQY
d_gene: -
v_gene: TRBV7-2
j_gene: TRBJ2-7

CDR3aa: ASTDTPGTEAF
d_gene: -
v_gene: TRBV5-1
j_gene: TRBJ1-1

CDR3aa: ACQRVPSSYNSPLH
d_gene: -
v_gene: TRBV2
j_gene: TRBJ1-6

CDR3aa: ASSSDTYSTDTQY
d_gene: -
v_gene: TRBV6-5
j_gene: TRBJ2-3

CDR3aa: ASSTQVSTEAF
d_gene: -
v_gene: TRBV28
j_gene: TRBJ1-1

CDR3aa: ASSQVTAPGGLRNTEAF
d_gene: TRBD1
v_gene: TRBV14
j_gene: TRBJ1-1

CDR3aa: ASTISQAPDTQY
d_gene: -
v_gene: TRBV25-1
j_gene: TRBJ2-3

CDR3aa: ASSKLDRGYGYT
d_gene: TRBD1
v_gene: TRBV19
j_gene: TRBJ1-2

CDR3aa: ASITTGTGELF
d_gene: TRBD1
v_gene: TRBV12-3/TRBV12-4
j_gene: TRBJ2-2

CDR3aa: ASRGAPSFSGNTIY
d_gene: -
v_gene: TRBV7-9
j_gene: TRBJ1-3

CDR3aa: AWTGGQNSPLH
d_gene: TRBD1
v_gene: TRBV30
j_gene: TRBJ1-6

CDR3aa: ASLWDTQY
d_gene: -
v_gene: TRBV19
j_gene: TRBJ2-3

CDR3aa: ASSPTLTSGGTGELF
d_gene: TRBD2
v_gene: TRBV3-1/TRBV3-2
j_gene: TRBJ2-2

CDR3aa: ASSLAGTGGGGYT
d_gene: TRBD1
v_gene: TRBV7-2
j_gene: TRBJ1-2

CDR3aa: ASSHRLAGGLLYNEQF
d_gene: TRBD2
v_gene: TRBV14
j_gene: TRBJ2-1

CDR3aa: ASSLTGVGGYT
d_gene: TRBD1
v_gene: TRBV28
j_gene: TRBJ1-2

CDR3aa: ASSQVTDTQY
d_gene: -
v_gene: TRBV3-1/TRBV3-2
j_gene: TRBJ2-3

CDR3aa: SADRVENTEAF
d_gene: TRBD1
v_gene: TRBV29-1
j_gene: TRBJ1-1

CDR3aa: ASSPDQAGSEKLF
d_gene: -
v_gene: TRBV18
j_gene: TRBJ1-4

CDR3aa: ASSDLRNTEAF
d_gene: -
v_gene: TRBV9
j_gene: TRBJ1-1

CDR3aa: ASSLAMLNTEAF
d_gene: -
v_gene: TRBV5-1
j_gene: TRBJ1-1

CDR3aa: ASSLQRTGTDTQY
d_gene: -
v_gene: TRBV7-9
j_gene: TRBJ2-3

CDR3aa: ASSLEAAYFAKNIQY
d_gene: -
v_gene: TRBV7-2
j_gene: TRBJ2-4

CDR3aa: ASSLGRTSGGGPKVTDTQY
d_gene: TRBD2
v_gene: TRBV7-6
j_gene: TRBJ2-3

CDR3aa: ASSFLVMNTEAF
d_gene: -
v_gene: TRBV5-5
j_gene: TRBJ1-1

CDR3aa: ASRSPGSAGRAF
d_gene: -
v_gene: TRBV6-5
j_gene: TRBJ1-1

CDR3aa: ASSVQGASGVSSTDTQY
d_gene: -
v_gene: TRBV5-1
j_gene: TRBJ2-3

CDR3aa: ATSDMTGRNEQF
d_gene: -
v_gene: TRBV24-1
j_gene: TRBJ2-1

CDR3aa: ASKPGLALFEQY
d_gene: TRBD2
v_gene: TRBV7-2
j_gene: TRBJ2-7

CDR3aa: SASTGTSGGAGTDTQY
d_gene: TRBD2
v_gene: TRBV20-1
j_gene: TRBJ2-3

CDR3aa: ASSGSGATSAGGLF
d_gene: TRBD2
v_gene: TRBV2
j_gene: TRBJ2-1

CDR3aa: ASSRTGGAQF
d_gene: TRBD1
v_gene: TRBV9
j_gene: TRBJ2-1

CDR3aa: ATSREQPGQGDGYT
d_gene: -
v_gene: TRBV15
j_gene: TRBJ1-2

CDR3aa: SVVGSTDTGELF
d_gene: -
v_gene: TRBV29-1
j_gene: TRBJ2-2

CDR3aa: ASSVRGRNTEAF
d_gene: TRBD1
v_gene: TRBV5-1
j_gene: TRBJ1-1

CDR3aa: ASSLGTWKNIQY
d_gene: -
v_gene: TRBV28
j_gene: TRBJ2-4

CDR3aa: ASSAGSGEQY
d_gene: -
v_gene: TRBV5-1
j_gene: TRBJ2-7

CDR3aa: ASRLSYRVNYGYT
d_gene: -
v_gene: TRBV5-8
j_gene: TRBJ1-2

CDR3aa: ASTLLEDTEAF
d_gene: -
v_gene: TRBV7-9
j_gene: TRBJ1-1

CDR3aa: ASNWGSMNTEAF
d_gene: -
v_gene: TRBV6-5
j_gene: TRBJ1-1

CDR3aa: ATSRDVGAQYGYT
d_gene: -
v_gene: TRBV15
j_gene: TRBJ1-2

CDR3aa: ASSWGGTENTEAF
d_gene: -
v_gene: TRBV5-8
j_gene: TRBJ1-1

CDR3aa: ASSRYLGGAYGYT
d_gene: -
v_gene: TRBV6-5
j_gene: TRBJ1-2

CDR3aa: ASSSRQIYGYT
d_gene: -
v_gene: TRBV5-1
j_gene: TRBJ1-2